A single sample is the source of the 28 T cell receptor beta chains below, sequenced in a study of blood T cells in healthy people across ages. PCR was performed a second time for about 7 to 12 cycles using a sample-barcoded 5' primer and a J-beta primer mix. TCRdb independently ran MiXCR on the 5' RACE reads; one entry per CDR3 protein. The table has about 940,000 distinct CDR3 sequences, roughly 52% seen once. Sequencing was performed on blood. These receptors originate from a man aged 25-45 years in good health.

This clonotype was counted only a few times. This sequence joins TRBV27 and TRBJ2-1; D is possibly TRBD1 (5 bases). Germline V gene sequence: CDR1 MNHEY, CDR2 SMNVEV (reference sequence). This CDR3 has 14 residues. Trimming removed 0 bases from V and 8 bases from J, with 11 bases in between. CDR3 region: CASSLSGALDEQFF. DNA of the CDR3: TGTGCCAGCAGTTTATCAGGGGCGCTCGATGAGCAGTTCTTC.

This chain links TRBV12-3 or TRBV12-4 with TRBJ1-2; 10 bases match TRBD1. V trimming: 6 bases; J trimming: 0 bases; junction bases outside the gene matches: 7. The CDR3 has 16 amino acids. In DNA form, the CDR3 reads TGTGCCAGCAGGAGGACAGGGGGTTTAGCTAACTATGGCTACACCTTC. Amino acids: CASRRTGGLANYGYTF.

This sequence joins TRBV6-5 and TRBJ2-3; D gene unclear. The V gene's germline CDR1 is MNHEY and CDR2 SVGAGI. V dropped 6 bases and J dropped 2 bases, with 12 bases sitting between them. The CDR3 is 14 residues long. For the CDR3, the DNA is TGTGCCAGCAGGCCTGGGCCTAACACAGATACGCAGTATTTT. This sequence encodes CASRPGPNTDTQYF.

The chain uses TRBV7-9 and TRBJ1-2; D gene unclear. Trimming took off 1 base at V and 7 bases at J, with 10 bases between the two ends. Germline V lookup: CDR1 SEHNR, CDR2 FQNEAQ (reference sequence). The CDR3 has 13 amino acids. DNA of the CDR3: TGTGCCAGCAGCTTAGGAGAGTTCTTTGGCTACACCTTC. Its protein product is CASSLGEFFGYTF.

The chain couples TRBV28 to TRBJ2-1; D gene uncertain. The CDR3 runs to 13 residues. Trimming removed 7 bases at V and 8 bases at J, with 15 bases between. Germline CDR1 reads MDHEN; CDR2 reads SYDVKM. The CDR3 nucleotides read TGTGCCAGCACCCCAAGAAAGGGCCATGAGCAGTTCTTC. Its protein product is CASTPRKGHEQFF. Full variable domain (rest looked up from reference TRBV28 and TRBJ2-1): DVKVTQSSRYLVKRTGEKVFLECVQDMDHENMFWYRQDPGLGLRLIYFSYDVKMKEKGDIPEGYSVSREKKERFSLILESASTNQTSMYLCASTPRKGHEQFFGPGTRLTVL.

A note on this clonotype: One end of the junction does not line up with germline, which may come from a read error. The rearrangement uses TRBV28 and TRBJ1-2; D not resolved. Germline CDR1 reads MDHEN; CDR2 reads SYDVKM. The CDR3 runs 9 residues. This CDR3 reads CAGSLPYTF. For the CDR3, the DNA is TGTGCCGGCAGTTTACCCTACACCTTC.

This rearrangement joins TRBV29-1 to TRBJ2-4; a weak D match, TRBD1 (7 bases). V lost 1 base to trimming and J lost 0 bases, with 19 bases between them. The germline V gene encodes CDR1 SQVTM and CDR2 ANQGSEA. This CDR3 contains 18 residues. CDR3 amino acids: CSVEGGGGAEIAKNIQYF. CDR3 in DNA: TGCAGCGTTGAAGGAGGAGGGGGCGCGGAAATAGCCAAAAACATTCAGTACTTC.

CDR3 DNA sequence: TGCGCCAGCAGCCAAGATCGGGCGGAAGAGACCCAGTACTTC. It codes for CASSQDRAEETQYF. The chain joins TRBV4-3 to TRBJ2-5; D ambiguous. Trimming cost V 0 bases and J 3 bases, with 8 bases left between them. The CDR3 has 14 residues. Germline lookup yields CDR1 LGHNA and CDR2 YSLEER.

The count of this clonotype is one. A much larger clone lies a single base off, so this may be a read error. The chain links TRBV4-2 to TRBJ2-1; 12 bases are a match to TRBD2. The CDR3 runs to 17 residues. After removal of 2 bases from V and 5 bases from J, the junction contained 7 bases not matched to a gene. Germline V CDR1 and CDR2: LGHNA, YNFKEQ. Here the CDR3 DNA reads TGTGCCAGCAGCCAATTAACTAGCGGGGGGTCCGACAATGAGCAGTTCTTC. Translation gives CASSQLTSGGSDNEQFF.

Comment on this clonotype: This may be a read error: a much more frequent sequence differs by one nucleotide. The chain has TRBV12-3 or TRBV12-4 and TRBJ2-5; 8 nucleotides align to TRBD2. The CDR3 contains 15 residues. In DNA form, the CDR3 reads TGTACCAGCAGTTTAGACGGGGGGGCCTACAATGAGCAGTACTTC. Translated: CTSSLDGGAYNEQYF.

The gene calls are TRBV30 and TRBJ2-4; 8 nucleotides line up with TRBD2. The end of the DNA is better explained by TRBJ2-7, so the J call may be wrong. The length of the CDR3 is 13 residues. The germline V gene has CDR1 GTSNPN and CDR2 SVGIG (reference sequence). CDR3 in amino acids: CAWSAGGGNEQYF. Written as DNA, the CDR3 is TGTGCCTGGAGCGCGGGGGGAGGAAACGAGCAGTACTTC.

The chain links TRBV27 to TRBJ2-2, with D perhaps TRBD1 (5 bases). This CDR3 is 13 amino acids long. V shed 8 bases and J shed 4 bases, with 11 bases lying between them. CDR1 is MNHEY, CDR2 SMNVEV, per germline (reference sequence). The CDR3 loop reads CASSREPTGELFF. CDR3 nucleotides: TGTGCCAGCTCCAGGGAACCCACCGGGGAGCTGTTTTTT.

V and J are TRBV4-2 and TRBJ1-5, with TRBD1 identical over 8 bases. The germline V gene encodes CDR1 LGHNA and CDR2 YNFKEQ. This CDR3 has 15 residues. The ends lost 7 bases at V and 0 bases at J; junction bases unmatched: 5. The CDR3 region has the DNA TGTGCCAGCAAGGACAGGGCTTATAGCAATCAGCCCCAGCATTTT. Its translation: CASKDRAYSNQPQHF.

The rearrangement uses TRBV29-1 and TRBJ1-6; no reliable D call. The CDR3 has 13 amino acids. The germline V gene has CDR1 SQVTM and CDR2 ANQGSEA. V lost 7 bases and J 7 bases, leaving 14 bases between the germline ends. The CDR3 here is CSAVDGPNSPLHF. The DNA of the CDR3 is TGCAGCGCCGTCGACGGGCCCAATTCACCCCTCCACTTT.

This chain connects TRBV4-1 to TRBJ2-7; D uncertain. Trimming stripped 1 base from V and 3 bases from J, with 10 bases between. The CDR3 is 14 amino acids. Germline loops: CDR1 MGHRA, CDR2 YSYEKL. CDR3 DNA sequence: TGCGCCAGCAGCCAAGCGGTGAGTTTCTACGAGCAGTACTTC. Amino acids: CASSQAVSFYEQYF.

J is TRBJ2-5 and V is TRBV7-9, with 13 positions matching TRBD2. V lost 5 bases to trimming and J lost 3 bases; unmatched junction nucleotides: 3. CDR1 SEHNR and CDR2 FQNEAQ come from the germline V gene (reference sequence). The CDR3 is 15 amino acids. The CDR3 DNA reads TGTGCCAGCAGCAACGGACTAGCGGGGGAAGAGACCCAGTACTTC. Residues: CASSNGLAGEETQYF.

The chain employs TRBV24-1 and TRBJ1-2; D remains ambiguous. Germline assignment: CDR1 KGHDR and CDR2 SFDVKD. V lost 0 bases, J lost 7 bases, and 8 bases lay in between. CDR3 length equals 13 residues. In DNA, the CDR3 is TGTGCCACCAGTGATTTGCCCGGGTCTGGCTACACCTTC. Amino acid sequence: CATSDLPGSGYTF.

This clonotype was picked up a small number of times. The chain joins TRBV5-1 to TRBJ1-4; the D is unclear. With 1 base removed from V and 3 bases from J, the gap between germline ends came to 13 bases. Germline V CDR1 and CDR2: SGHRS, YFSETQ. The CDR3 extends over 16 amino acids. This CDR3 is CASSLSVPRPNEKLFF. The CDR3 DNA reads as TGCGCCAGCAGCTTGTCCGTCCCGAGGCCTAATGAAAAACTGTTTTTT.

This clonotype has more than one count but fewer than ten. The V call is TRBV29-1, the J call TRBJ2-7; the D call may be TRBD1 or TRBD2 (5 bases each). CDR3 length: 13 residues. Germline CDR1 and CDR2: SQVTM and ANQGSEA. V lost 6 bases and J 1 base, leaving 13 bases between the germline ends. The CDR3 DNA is TGCAGCGTGCCTTGGGGGAATTCCTACGAGCAGTACTTC. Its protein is CSVPWGNSYEQYF.

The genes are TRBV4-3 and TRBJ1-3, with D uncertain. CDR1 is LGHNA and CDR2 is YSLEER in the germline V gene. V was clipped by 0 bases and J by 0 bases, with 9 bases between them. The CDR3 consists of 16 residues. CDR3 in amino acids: CASSQDRADSGNTIYF. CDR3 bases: TGCGCCAGCAGCCAAGATAGGGCAGACTCTGGAAACACCATATATTTT.

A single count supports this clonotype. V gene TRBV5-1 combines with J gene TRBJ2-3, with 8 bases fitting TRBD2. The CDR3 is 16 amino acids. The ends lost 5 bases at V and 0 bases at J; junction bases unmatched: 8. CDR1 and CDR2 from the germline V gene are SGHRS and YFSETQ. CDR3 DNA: TGCGCCAGCAGGCCTTCAGCGGGGGCCAGCACAGATACGCAGTATTTT. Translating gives CASRPSAGASTDTQYF. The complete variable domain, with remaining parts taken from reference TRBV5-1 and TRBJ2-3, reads KAGVTQTPRYLIKTRGQQVTLSCSPISGHRSVSWYQQTPGQGLQFLFEYFSETQRNKGNFPGRFSGRQFSNSRSEMNVSTLELGDSALYLCASRPSAGASTDTQYFGPGTRLTVL.

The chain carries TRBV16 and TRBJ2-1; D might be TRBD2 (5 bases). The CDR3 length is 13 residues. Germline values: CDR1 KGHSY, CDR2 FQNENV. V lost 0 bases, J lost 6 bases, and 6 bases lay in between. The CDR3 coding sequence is TGTGCCAGCAGCCAATCGGAGGCCAATGAGCAGTTCTTC. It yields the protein CASSQSEANEQFF.

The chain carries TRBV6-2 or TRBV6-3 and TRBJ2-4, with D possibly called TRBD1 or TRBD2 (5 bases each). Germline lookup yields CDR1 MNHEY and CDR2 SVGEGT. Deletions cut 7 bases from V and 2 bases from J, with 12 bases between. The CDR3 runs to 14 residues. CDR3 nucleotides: TGTGCCAGCACCAATGGGGGAACCAAAAACATTCAGTACTTC. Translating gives CASTNGGTKNIQYF.

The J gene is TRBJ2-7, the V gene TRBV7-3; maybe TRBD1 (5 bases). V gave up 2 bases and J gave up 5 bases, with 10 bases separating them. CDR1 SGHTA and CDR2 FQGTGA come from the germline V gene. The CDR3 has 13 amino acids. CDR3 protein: CASSLGAIHEQYF. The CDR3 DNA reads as TGTGCCAGCAGCTTAGGGGCCATCCACGAGCAGTACTTC.

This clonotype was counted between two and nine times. CDR3 amino acids: CATAGTDTQYF. The DNA for the CDR3 is TGTGCCACCGCGGGCACAGATACGCAGTATTTT. This chain joins TRBV7-2 and TRBJ2-3; unclear D gene. The CDR3 has 11 residues. V was clipped by 10 bases and J by 1 base, with 6 bases between them. CDR1 and CDR2 (germline): SGHTA, FQGNSA.

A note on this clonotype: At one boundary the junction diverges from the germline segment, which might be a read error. The CDR3 DNA reads as TGCGCCAGCAGATCAACCGGGACGGTTAGCTCCTACGGGCAGTACTTC. As protein: CASRSTGTVSSYGQYF. The chain couples TRBV10-2 to TRBJ2-7; D assignment may be TRBD1 or TRBD2 (5 bases each). This CDR3 is 16 amino acids long. The germline V gene has CDR1 WSHSY and CDR2 SAAADI.

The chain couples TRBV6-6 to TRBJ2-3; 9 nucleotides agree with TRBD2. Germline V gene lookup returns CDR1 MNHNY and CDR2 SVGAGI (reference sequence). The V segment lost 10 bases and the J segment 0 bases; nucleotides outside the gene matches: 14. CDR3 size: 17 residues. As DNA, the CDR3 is TGTGCCACAAGAGCCCCGCAAGCGGGAGGAAGCACAGATACGCAGTATTTT. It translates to CATRAPQAGGSTDTQYF.

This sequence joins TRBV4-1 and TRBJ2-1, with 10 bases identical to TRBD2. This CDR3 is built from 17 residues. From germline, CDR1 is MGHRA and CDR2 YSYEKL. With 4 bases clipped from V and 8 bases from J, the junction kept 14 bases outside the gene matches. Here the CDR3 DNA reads TGCGCCAGCAGCCCATCTAGCGGGGGTCCCTCGGGATATGAGCAGTTCTTC. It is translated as CASSPSSGGPSGYEQFF.